These T cell receptor beta chains were read from a single sample in a study of blood T cell repertoires in COVID-19. Generated by immunoSEQ multiplex PCR, the TCRdb table keeps only in-frame clones and is missing some. The repertoire holds 130,000 to 150,000 clones, 88% seen once, with 1.5% to 2% in the top ten. The specimen was peripheral blood. Receptor source: a man in his 70s with acute or convalescent COVID-19. CDR3s include the opening cysteine and the closing phenylalanine or tryptophan. The order of the fields is D gene, clone size, J gene, V gene, CDR3 DNA, CDR3 protein. The D gene is left open where the match is weak. Clone size, where shown, is once, few, many, or a class for clones that have expanded.

D: TRBD1
size: NA
J: TRBJ2-7
V: TRBV27
DNA: TGTGCCAGCAGTCCTAGGACAGGGACCTACGAGCAGTACTTC
CDR3: CASSPRTGTYEQYF

D: TRBD2
size: NA
J: TRBJ2-1
V: TRBV6-2/TRBV6-3
DNA: TGTGCCAGCAGTTACTCGCTAGCGGGAGGGAATGAGCAGTTCTTC
CDR3: CASSYSLAGGNEQFF

D: TRBD1
size: NA
J: TRBJ2-1
V: TRBV7-6
DNA: TGTGCCAGCAGCTTAGCGTTATCAGGGACAGGTACGTCCAATGAGCAGTTCTTC
CDR3: CASSLALSGTGTSNEQFF

D: NA
size: NA
J: TRBJ2-2
V: TRBV7-8
DNA: TGTGCCAGCAGCGGATACCGGGGGACCTCCACCGGGGAGCTGTTTTTT
CDR3: CASSGYRGTSTGELFF

D: NA
size: NA
J: TRBJ1-3
V: TRBV4-1
DNA: TGCGCCAGCAGTCTGTTGGACAATTCTGGAAACACCATATATTTT
CDR3: CASSLLDNSGNTIYF

D: NA
size: NA
J: TRBJ2-7
V: TRBV25-1
DNA: TGTGCCAGCAGTCCCAGCGGCCCTGGCGAGCAGTACTTC
CDR3: CASSPSGPGEQYF

D: TRBD2
size: NA
J: TRBJ2-2
V: TRBV9
DNA: TGTGCCAGCAGCCCAAGACTAGCGCCCGGGGAGCTGTTTTTT
CDR3: CASSPRLAPGELFF

D: TRBD1
size: NA
J: TRBJ2-7
V: TRBV3-1/TRBV3-2
DNA: TGTGCCAGCAGCCTAACTATGACAGGGGACTCCTACGAGCAGTACTTC
CDR3: CASSLTMTGDSYEQYF

D: TRBD1
size: few
J: TRBJ1-5
V: TRBV19
DNA: TGTGCCAGTAGTACACTCAACAGGGGTAGCAATCAGCCCCAGCATTTT
CDR3: CASSTLNRGSNQPQHF

D: NA
size: NA
J: TRBJ2-3
V: TRBV24-1
DNA: TGTGCCACATCCGGGGGCACAGATACGCAGTATTTT
CDR3: CATSGGTDTQYF

D: NA
size: NA
J: TRBJ2-7
V: TRBV19
DNA: TGTGCCAGTAGTATAGTTCCAGGGAAGGCATACGAGCAGTACTTC
CDR3: CASSIVPGKAYEQYF

D: NA
size: NA
J: TRBJ2-7
V: TRBV5-1
DNA: TGCGCCAGCAGCTTGGACGGCTACGAGCAGTACTTC
CDR3: CASSLDGYEQYF

D: TRBD1
size: NA
J: TRBJ1-1
V: TRBV5-1
DNA: TGCGCCAGCAGACCAGGGCAGGGGGGCGCTTACACTGAAGCTTTCTTT
CDR3: CASRPGQGGAYTEAFF

D: NA
size: few
J: TRBJ1-1
V: TRBV7-8
DNA: TGTGCCAGCAGCTTAGCAGAGATGAACACTGAAGCTTTCTTT
CDR3: CASSLAEMNTEAFF

D: NA
size: NA
J: TRBJ2-7
V: TRBV12-5
DNA: TGTGCTAGTGGGGTCAACAGGGACTCCTACGAGCAGTACTTC
CDR3: CASGVNRDSYEQYF

D: NA
size: once
J: TRBJ2-7
V: TRBV18
DNA: TGTGCCAGCTCGGGAAGGCGGGGCCGCTCCTACGAGCAGTACTTC
CDR3: CASSGRRGRSYEQYF

D: TRBD1
size: NA
J: TRBJ1-1
V: TRBV7-8
DNA: TGTGCCAGCAGCTTCGGGACAGCTGGAGGGACTGAAGCTTTCTTT
CDR3: CASSFGTAGGTEAFF

D: NA
size: few
J: TRBJ1-1
V: TRBV12-3/TRBV12-4
DNA: TGTGCCAGCATCATCGGAGCGAACACTGAAGCTTTCTTT
CDR3: CASIIGANTEAFF

D: TRBD1
size: NA
J: TRBJ1-1
V: TRBV6-4
DNA: TGTGCCAGCAGGACGGGGACAGGGAATCGGAAGCCTGAAGCTTTCTTT
CDR3: CASRTGTGNRKPEAFF

D: NA
size: NA
J: TRBJ1-4
V: TRBV3-1/TRBV3-2
DNA: TGTGCCAGCAGCCAAGCCAACATCCCTCAGGGGTTTAATGAAAAACTGTTTTTT
CDR3: CASSQANIPQGFNEKLFF

D: TRBD1
size: NA
J: TRBJ2-7
V: TRBV5-6
DNA: TGTGCCAGCAGCTTAGGGCTCCCCGGACAGGGGGCTTACGAGCAGTACTTC
CDR3: CASSLGLPGQGAYEQYF

D: TRBD2
size: NA
J: TRBJ2-7
V: TRBV30
DNA: TGTGCCTGGAGTGTTATTCGAGCGGGAGGGCATTACGAGCAGTACTTC
CDR3: CAWSVIRAGGHYEQYF

D: TRBD2
size: NA
J: TRBJ2-7
V: TRBV19
DNA: TGTGCCAGTAGTAAAGGCGCTAGCGGGGGCTCGCGGGAGCAGTACTTC
CDR3: CASSKGASGGSREQYF

D: NA
size: NA
J: TRBJ2-3
V: TRBV5-1
DNA: TGCGCCAGCAGCTTGAGAGGGGGAGATACGCAGTATTTT
CDR3: CASSLRGGDTQYF

D: NA
size: NA
J: TRBJ1-1
V: TRBV27
DNA: TGTGCCAGCAGTTTACGCCCGACTGGTGGGGAAGCTTTCTTT
CDR3: CASSLRPTGGEAFF

D: NA
size: NA
J: TRBJ1-5
V: TRBV27
DNA: TGTGCCAGCAGGAAGGGGTTAAGCAATCAGCCCCAGCATTTT
CDR3: CASRKGLSNQPQHF

D: NA
size: once
J: TRBJ1-5
V: TRBV6-5
DNA: TGTGCCAGCAGTAAAACAGGGACGGCCGATCAGCCCCAGCATTTT
CDR3: CASSKTGTADQPQHF

D: TRBD1
size: NA
J: TRBJ2-7
V: TRBV5-4
DNA: TGTGCCAGCAGCTTGCCGGGACAGGGAAGCGAGCAGTACTTC
CDR3: CASSLPGQGSEQYF

D: NA
size: NA
J: TRBJ1-3
V: TRBV9
DNA: TGTGCCAGCAGTGAGGGGAGGGGCGCCTCTGGAAACACCATATATTTT
CDR3: CASSEGRGASGNTIYF

D: NA
size: NA
J: TRBJ2-3
V: TRBV19
DNA: TGTGCCAGTAGCCAGGGACTTAGCACAGATACGCAGTATTTT
CDR3: CASSQGLSTDTQYF

D: NA
size: NA
J: TRBJ1-2
V: TRBV6-6
DNA: TGTGCCAGCACTAAAGAGGCCGGGGGCTATGGCTACACCTTC
CDR3: CASTKEAGGYGYTF

D: NA
size: NA
J: TRBJ2-2
V: TRBV5-1
DNA: TGCGCCAGCAGCTTGGGGCAGAACACCGGGGAGCTGTTTTTT
CDR3: CASSLGQNTGELFF

D: NA
size: NA
J: TRBJ1-1
V: TRBV6-5
DNA: TGTGCCAGCAGTTACTCGATAGGGGGGGGTAACACTGAAGCTTTCTTT
CDR3: CASSYSIGGGNTEAFF

D: NA
size: medium-sized
J: TRBJ2-4
V: TRBV6-6
DNA: TGTGCCAGCAGCACAGGGCTGGAAAACATTCAGTACTTC
CDR3: CASSTGLENIQYF

D: NA
size: NA
J: TRBJ2-2
V: TRBV5-1
DNA: TGCGCCAGCAGCTTCAGGCGACCGACGAACACCGGGGAGCTGTTTTTT
CDR3: CASSFRRPTNTGELFF

D: TRBD1
size: NA
J: TRBJ1-1
V: TRBV6-5
DNA: TGTGCCAGCAGCGACAGGGCTCACACTGAAGCTTTCTTT
CDR3: CASSDRAHTEAFF

D: NA
size: NA
J: TRBJ1-5
V: TRBV6-6
DNA: TGTGCCAGCAAGGTGACCGGAGGCAATCAGCCCCAGCATTTT
CDR3: CASKVTGGNQPQHF

D: NA
size: NA
J: TRBJ1-6
V: TRBV7-3
DNA: TGTGCCAGCAGCTTGCAAGACTCTTCACCCCTCCACTTT
CDR3: CASSLQDSSPLHF

D: TRBD1
size: NA
J: TRBJ1-2
V: TRBV3-1/TRBV3-2
DNA: TGTGCCAGCAGCCTAAGCCACACAGGGGTAGGTGGCTACACCTTC
CDR3: CASSLSHTGVGGYTF

D: NA
size: NA
J: TRBJ2-1
V: TRBV28
DNA: TGTGCCAGCAGTCGCTCTAGCCTGGGAGTCTTGAATGAGCAGTTCTTC
CDR3: CASSRSSLGVLNEQFF

D: TRBD2
size: NA
J: TRBJ2-3
V: TRBV7-2
DNA: TGTGCCAGCAGCCCCCGGACTAGCGGGGGCAGGAATACGCAGTATTTT
CDR3: CASSPRTSGGRNTQYF

D: NA
size: NA
J: TRBJ1-4
V: TRBV10-3
DNA: TGTGCCATCAGTGAGCCCACTTTGGGAGATAATGAAAAACTGTTTTTT
CDR3: CAISEPTLGDNEKLFF

D: TRBD1
size: few
J: TRBJ1-2
V: TRBV2
DNA: TGTGCCAGCAGCCAATCAGGGGGCTTTGATGGCTACACCTTC
CDR3: CASSQSGGFDGYTF

D: TRBD1
size: NA
J: TRBJ1-2
V: TRBV3-1/TRBV3-2
DNA: TGTGCCAGCAGCCAAGGTCCGGCAGGGGGCAGCTATGGCTACACCTTC
CDR3: CASSQGPAGGSYGYTF

D: TRBD1
size: NA
J: TRBJ2-7
V: TRBV7-2
DNA: TGTGCCAGCAGCCGGGACAGAAGATCCTACGAGCAGTACTTC
CDR3: CASSRDRRSYEQYF